This TCR beta chain was sequenced during a study of beta chain features in type 1 diabetes. The CDR3 has 16 residues. Germline CDR1 reads MNHNS; CDR2 reads SASEGT. V was pared by 0 bases and J by 0 bases, with 5 bases of the junction left unmatched. All of the isolated RNA was reverse transcribed, so expressed TCRB transcripts were sequenced. Some clones are missing from TCRdb's copy, which holds only in-frame ones; the method was immunoSEQ multiplex PCR. The data hold more than 150,000 clones, with 11% observed a single time. This clone has a handful of counts. The V call is TRBV6-1, the J call TRBJ2-7; 7 bases map to TRBD1. Sequencing was performed on central memory CD4+ T cells from blood. This clonotype was obtained from a man aged 18 to 29 in good health. CDR3 sequence (DNA): TGTGCCAGCAGTGAAGCGGCAGGGGGTAGCTCCTACGAGCAGTACTTC. It translates to CASSEAAGGSSYEQYF.